A single sample is the source of the 19 T cell receptor beta chains below, sequenced in a study of cytomegalovirus exposure and HLA in healthy donors. PCR primers comprised 60 Vbeta and 13 Jbeta primers. Only in-frame clones appear in the TCRdb table, and some are missing; sequencing was by immunoSEQ multiplex PCR. This sample has fewer than 250,000 clones, with over 70% found just once. The sequenced sample consisted of PBMCs. These receptor sequences come from a man aged 25-45 years in good health and CMV-seronegative.

This clone was counted a single time. V is TRBV2 and J is TRBJ1-1, with D unresolved. Between the trimmed V and J ends, which lost 8 bases and 1 base, there was a span of 8 bases. CDR1 and CDR2 (germline): SNHLY, FYNNEI. The CDR3 is 12 residues long. The CDR3 spells CASREANTEAFF. The CDR3 DNA reads TGTGCCAGCCGGGAGGCGAACACTGAAGCTTTCTTT.

The chain employs TRBV5-1 and TRBJ2-1; 7 bases map to TRBD2. CDR1 is SGHRS and CDR2 is YFSETQ in the germline V gene. This CDR3 contains 17 residues. Trimming cost V 0 bases and J 0 bases; bases outside gene matches: 6. Written as DNA, the CDR3 is TGCGCCAGCAGCTTGGTCGGCGGGAGAAGCTCCTACAATGAGCAGTTCTTC. It is translated as CASSLVGGRSSYNEQFF.

This chain links TRBV5-4 with TRBJ1-2, with a possible D match to TRBD1 (5 bases). The CDR3 runs to 16 residues. CDR1 and CDR2 (germline): SGHNT, YYREEE (reference sequence). Trimming took 0 bases from V and 6 from J, leaving 18 bases between them. DNA of the CDR3: TGTGCCAGCAGCTTGGTACGGACAACAAGTAGGGATGGCTACACCTTC. Protein product: CASSLVRTTSRDGYTF.

The J gene is TRBJ1-3, the V gene TRBV5-5, with D maybe TRBD1 (6 bases). The CDR3 contains 16 residues. The ends were cut back, 0 bases at V and 0 bases at J, with 10 bases in the middle. From germline, CDR1 is SGHKS and CDR2 YYEKEE (reference sequence). The CDR3 DNA is TGTGCCAGCAGCTTGGTTCAGGGGATCTCTGGAAACACCATATATTTT. Translated, it gives CASSLVQGISGNTIYF.

The chain joins TRBV11-2 to TRBJ1-6, with unresolved D. There are 17 residues in the CDR3. The germline V and J ends were trimmed by 3 bases and 3 bases, with 15 bases remaining between them. Germline V gene lookup returns CDR1 SGHAT and CDR2 FQNNGV. CDR3 amino acids: CASSFSVHPFYNSPLHF. The CDR3 nucleotides are TGTGCCAGCAGCTTTTCCGTACACCCGTTCTATAATTCACCCCTCCACTTT.

The chain is built from TRBV9 and TRBJ1-1; 10 bases match TRBD1. CDR1 and CDR2 from the germline V gene are SGDLS and YYNGEE. V trimming: 7 bases; J trimming: 3 bases; junction bases outside the gene matches: 3. The CDR3 is 13 residues long. The CDR3: CASGDRGHTEAFF. In DNA, the CDR3 is TGTGCCAGCGGCGACAGGGGGCACACTGAAGCTTTCTTT.

V gene TRBV11-3 combines with J gene TRBJ2-2, with 9 bases identical to TRBD2. V gave up 1 base and J gave up 7 bases; unmatched junction bases: 13. Germline assignment: CDR1 SGHNT and CDR2 YENEEA. The CDR3 extends over 18 amino acids. CDR3 in amino acids: CASSLAEGLAGVVGELFF. The CDR3 DNA reads as TGTGCCAGCAGCTTAGCGGAGGGGTTAGCGGGAGTGGTCGGGGAGCTGTTTTTT.

This chain links TRBV5-1 with TRBJ2-7, with TRBD1 identical over 9 bases. The CDR3 totals 14 residues. Germline-derived CDR1 and CDR2 are SGHRS and YFSETQ. With V trimmed by 3 bases and J by 2 bases, 3 bases remained unmatched. CDR3 nucleotide sequence: TGCGCCAGCAGCTATACAGGGGGCACCTACGAGCAGTACTTC. The encoded protein is CASSYTGGTYEQYF.

V gene TRBV28 combines with J gene TRBJ1-2; D not resolved. CDR1 is MDHEN and CDR2 is SYDVKM in the germline V gene. CDR3 length: 12 residues. With 5 bases removed from V and 1 base from J, the gap between germline ends came to 5 bases. CDR3 sequence: CASSRVNYGYTF. In nucleotides, the CDR3 is TGTGCCAGCAGTCGGGTTAACTATGGCTACACCTTC.

This clone was found once. V is TRBV6-6 and J is TRBJ1-4; tentatively, D is TRBD1 (6 bases). The CDR3 length is 12 residues. The germline V and J ends were trimmed by 7 bases and 8 bases, with 11 bases remaining between them. CDR1 MNHNY and CDR2 SVGAGI come from the germline V gene (reference sequence). This chain's CDR3 is CASKGRGEKLFF. The CDR3 nucleotides read TGTGCCAGCAAGGGCAGGGGCGAAAAACTGTTTTTT.

The chain uses TRBV19 and TRBJ1-2; D may be TRBD1 (5 bases). The CDR3 has 13 residues. Germline CDR1 and CDR2: LNHDA and SQIVND (reference sequence). V was pared by 5 bases and J by 2 bases, with 9 bases between. The CDR3 region is CASSARGNYGYTF. CDR3 DNA: TGTGCCAGTAGTGCCCGGGGGAACTATGGCTACACCTTC.

This sequence joins TRBV15 and TRBJ1-2; 8 bases agree with TRBD1. The V and J ends lost 5 bases and 4 bases, in that order; junction bases with no gene match: 15. The germline V gene encodes CDR1 LNHNV and CDR2 YYDKDF (reference sequence). CDR3 length: 17 residues. The CDR3 DNA sequence: TGTGCCACCAGCCTTCCCGTACCGGACAGGGAGATCTATGGCTACACCTTC. Amino acid sequence: CATSLPVPDREIYGYTF.

The chain combines TRBV19 with TRBJ1-5; D remains unclear. The V and J ends lost 3 bases and 7 bases respectively, with 10 bases between them. The CDR3 is made up of 13 amino acids. Germline CDR1 LNHDA, CDR2 SQIVND (reference sequence). In DNA, the CDR3 is TGTGCCAGTAGTATGAGGGTGAGCCAGCCCCAGCATTTT. It specifies CASSMRVSQPQHF.

The rearrangement joins TRBV10-1 to TRBJ2-1, with TRBD2 matching over 7 bases. CDR1 is WNHNN and CDR2 is SYGVQD in the germline V gene (reference sequence). The V and J ends lost 1 base and 3 bases, in that order; junction bases with no gene match: 3. This CDR3 has 15 residues. CDR3 bases: TGCGCCAGCAGTGAGTGGGGGGGGAGCTACAATGAGCAGTTCTTC. Translating it yields CASSEWGGSYNEQFF.

CDR3 DNA: TGCGCCAGCAGTGAGTTGATAGGGGTTACCGGGGAGCTGTTTTTT. Protein sequence: CASSELIGVTGELFF. The chain combines TRBV10-2 with TRBJ2-2; D is perhaps TRBD1 (5 bases). The CDR3 sequence is 15 residues long. V lost 1 base to trimming and J lost 5 bases, with 11 bases between them. The germline V gene encodes CDR1 WSHSY and CDR2 SAAADI.

The CDR3 protein is CASSRGTDTDTQYF. The CDR3, as DNA: TGCGCCAGCAGCCGGGGGACAGACACAGATACGCAGTATTTT. V is TRBV4-1 and J is TRBJ2-3, with 7 positions matching TRBD1. The CDR3 runs 14 residues. V lost 4 bases to trimming and J lost 2 bases; unmatched junction nucleotides: 3. Germline-derived CDR1 and CDR2 are MGHRA and YSYEKL.

The rearrangement joins TRBV5-1 to TRBJ2-7; D perhaps matches TRBD2 (6 bases). Trimming took 6 bases from V and 1 from J, leaving 14 bases between them. Per germline, CDR1 SGHRS and CDR2 YFSETQ. CDR3 length equals 14 residues. CDR3 protein: CASTPRLDSYEQYF. In DNA, the CDR3 is TGCGCCAGCACTCCGCGACTAGATTCCTACGAGCAGTACTTC.

This clone was detected once. The rearrangement joins TRBV25-1 to TRBJ2-7; 9 nucleotides align to TRBD1. The germline V gene encodes CDR1 MGHDK and CDR2 SYGVNS. Trimming removed 8 bases from V and 2 bases from J; junction bases left unmatched: 10. CDR3 length equals 15 residues. The CDR3 nucleotides read TGTGCCAGCGCCCAGACAGGGGGTTCTCCCTACGAGCAGTACTTC. This gives the protein CASAQTGGSPYEQYF.

The chain carries TRBV6-1 and TRBJ1-5, with D perhaps TRBD1 (5 bases). V shed 4 bases and J shed 0 bases, with 10 bases lying between them. This CDR3 contains 15 residues. Germline CDR1 and CDR2: MNHNS and SASEGT. Here the CDR3 reads CASSAARVSNQPQHF. CDR3 DNA: TGTGCCAGCAGTGCAGCCAGGGTTAGCAATCAGCCCCAGCATTTT.